These 6 T cell receptor beta chains originate from one sample sequenced in a study of early T cells in non-severe SARS-CoV-2 infection. Each CDR3 protein is one row after TCRdb ran MiXCR on the 5' RACE reads. Seen here are over 20,000 distinct CDR3 sequences, around 5.1% observed once, and the top ten hold less than 2.5%. The sample consisted of whole blood. These receptors all stem from an adult who was a healthcare worker with PCR-confirmed SARS-CoV-2 infection or an uninfected control (not recorded which).

This clonotype was seen at least ten times. This chain links TRBV20-1 with TRBJ2-3, with D perhaps TRBD1 (6 bases). The length of the CDR3 is 15 residues. The germline V gene has CDR1 DFQATT and CDR2 SNEGSKA (reference sequence). V was trimmed by 5 bases and J by 1 base, leaving 16 bases between them. CDR3 sequence (DNA): TGCAGTGCTGGCCAGACAGGTCGGGGCACAGATACGCAGTATTTT. It encodes CSAGQTGRGTDTQYF.

Many counts were recorded for this clonotype. This chain uses TRBV11-2 with TRBJ2-1; either TRBD1 or TRBD2 may supply D (5 bases each). Trimming stripped 1 base from V and 2 bases from J, with 12 bases between. Germline CDR1 and CDR2: SGHAT and FQNNGV. This CDR3 has 16 amino acids. CDR3 sequence (DNA): TGTGCCAGCAGCTTAGTTCGGGACCCGACCTACAATGAGCAGTTCTTC. Translated, it gives CASSLVRDPTYNEQFF.

The table lists this clonotype with a few counts. The V and J genes are TRBV6-2 or TRBV6-3 and TRBJ2-5, with D tentatively TRBD1 (6 bases). The CDR3 has 13 amino acids. The germline V gene encodes CDR1 MNHEY and CDR2 SVGEGT. Trimming shortened V by 4 bases and J by 3 bases, and 9 bases separated the two germline ends. The CDR3 DNA sequence: TGTGCCAGCAGTTTTGGACAGAAAGAGACCCAGTACTTC. Translating it yields CASSFGQKETQYF.

V and J are TRBV18 and TRBJ1-5; D is uncertain. V lost 3 bases, J lost 3 bases, and 6 bases lay in between. Per germline, CDR1 KGHSH and CDR2 LQKENI. This CDR3 has 13 amino acids. The CDR3 region is CASSPGFNQPQHF. CDR3 nucleotide sequence: TGTGCCAGCTCACCTGGGTTCAATCAGCCCCAGCATTTT.

This clonotype occurred many times. The chain is built from TRBV6-2 or TRBV6-3 and TRBJ2-7; D gene uncertain. Germline V gene lookup returns CDR1 MNHEY and CDR2 SVGEGT. This CDR3 comprises 15 residues. Trimming took 8 bases from V and 3 from J, leaving 20 bases between them. The DNA of the CDR3 is TGTGCCAGCGCACGGGTGAGTTCCCCCATCTACGAGCAGTACTTC. Amino acids: CASARVSSPIYEQYF.

This clonotype was recorded many times. This chain joins TRBV12-3 or TRBV12-4 and TRBJ1-1; a weak D match, TRBD1 (6 bases). The CDR3 contains 15 residues. Trimming stripped 8 bases from V and 2 bases from J, with 18 bases between. CDR3 loop: CASLDGARGNTEAFF. CDR3 DNA sequence: TGTGCCAGCCTAGATGGCGCCAGGGGCAACACTGAAGCTTTCTTT.